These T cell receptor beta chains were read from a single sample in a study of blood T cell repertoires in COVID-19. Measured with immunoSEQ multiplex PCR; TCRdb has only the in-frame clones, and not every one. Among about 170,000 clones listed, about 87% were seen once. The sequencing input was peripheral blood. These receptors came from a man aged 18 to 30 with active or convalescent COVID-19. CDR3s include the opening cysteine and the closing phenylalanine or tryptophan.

CDR3aa: CASSHKTSGSTDTQYF
v_gene: TRBV4-3
j_gene: TRBJ2-3

CDR3aa: CASSYSGQGHGELFF
v_gene: TRBV6-5
j_gene: TRBJ2-2

CDR3aa: CASSLEVGQGNYGYTF
v_gene: TRBV7-2
j_gene: TRBJ1-2

CDR3aa: CASSLNLGGQGKTEAFF
v_gene: TRBV28
j_gene: TRBJ1-1

CDR3aa: CASSLDTGFSYNSPLHF
v_gene: TRBV7-9
j_gene: TRBJ1-6

CDR3aa: CASSQRRTALLGIYEQYF
v_gene: TRBV3-1/TRBV3-2
j_gene: TRBJ2-7

CDR3aa: CANTAGPQHF
v_gene: TRBV27
j_gene: TRBJ1-5

CDR3aa: CASSYLTGTYEQYF
v_gene: TRBV5-6
j_gene: TRBJ2-7

CDR3aa: CASSLFPRLGGRETQYF
v_gene: TRBV7-2
j_gene: TRBJ2-5

CDR3aa: CASSRADRYLNTEAFF
v_gene: TRBV27
j_gene: TRBJ1-1

CDR3aa: CSVVTGDLTEAFF
v_gene: TRBV29-1
j_gene: TRBJ1-1

CDR3aa: CASSLLPSGGVGQFF
v_gene: TRBV7-2
j_gene: TRBJ2-1

CDR3aa: CASSFRDTLNEQFF
v_gene: TRBV5-1
j_gene: TRBJ2-1

CDR3aa: CASSAGQSSGNTIYF
v_gene: TRBV9
j_gene: TRBJ1-3

CDR3aa: CASSKERDKGDSYNEQFF
v_gene: TRBV21-1
j_gene: TRBJ2-1

CDR3aa: CASSLGSQETQYF
v_gene: TRBV5-1
j_gene: TRBJ2-5

CDR3aa: CASSPGMGEKLFF
v_gene: TRBV4-1
j_gene: TRBJ1-4

CDR3aa: CASSEFRAATNEKLFF
v_gene: TRBV6-1
j_gene: TRBJ1-4

CDR3aa: CASSIVVYQPQHF
v_gene: TRBV19
j_gene: TRBJ1-5

CDR3aa: CASIKGGEVGETQYF
v_gene: TRBV5-1
j_gene: TRBJ2-5

CDR3aa: CASSDLPFRTSESNEQFF
v_gene: TRBV6-4
j_gene: TRBJ2-1

CDR3aa: CASSQGDRGRVNEQFF
v_gene: TRBV3-1/TRBV3-2
j_gene: TRBJ2-1

CDR3aa: CATSDLQGYEQFF
v_gene: TRBV24-1
j_gene: TRBJ2-1

CDR3aa: CASSERLQIYNYGYTF
v_gene: TRBV6-1
j_gene: TRBJ1-2

CDR3aa: CSASRASGETQYF
v_gene: TRBV20-1
j_gene: TRBJ2-5

CDR3aa: CASMETGYLNTEAFF
v_gene: TRBV28
j_gene: TRBJ1-1

CDR3aa: CASSRPSYEQYF
v_gene: TRBV7-9
j_gene: TRBJ2-7

CDR3aa: CASSSYQETQYF
v_gene: TRBV11-3
j_gene: TRBJ2-5

CDR3aa: CASSEPGRNTGELFF
v_gene: TRBV6-1
j_gene: TRBJ2-2

CDR3aa: CASSATGGAIGELFF
v_gene: TRBV5-1
j_gene: TRBJ2-2

CDR3aa: CASSFRVAEREKLFF
v_gene: TRBV7-2
j_gene: TRBJ1-4

CDR3aa: CASSAGTAGTDTQYF
v_gene: TRBV7-6
j_gene: TRBJ2-3

CDR3aa: CASRRGGKGETQYF
v_gene: TRBV6-7
j_gene: TRBJ2-5

CDR3aa: CASSQNRRDRSEAFF
v_gene: TRBV3-1/TRBV3-2
j_gene: TRBJ1-1

CDR3aa: CASSVLPGSAGELFF
v_gene: TRBV2
j_gene: TRBJ2-2

CDR3aa: CASSAHRDRWNTEAFF
v_gene: TRBV5-1
j_gene: TRBJ1-1

CDR3aa: CSASSGTGTDTQYF
v_gene: TRBV20-1
j_gene: TRBJ2-3

CDR3aa: CASSQVAPAGGDTQYF
v_gene: TRBV3-1/TRBV3-2
j_gene: TRBJ2-3

CDR3aa: CASSLAFPNEQFF
v_gene: TRBV5-4
j_gene: TRBJ2-1

CDR3aa: CATSARPGGLETQYF
v_gene: TRBV24-1
j_gene: TRBJ2-5

CDR3aa: CSAREAVEAFF
v_gene: TRBV20-1
j_gene: TRBJ1-1

CDR3aa: CASSARVPAEAFF
v_gene: TRBV11-3
j_gene: TRBJ1-1

CDR3aa: CASSPIDSGANVLTF
v_gene: TRBV11-3
j_gene: TRBJ2-6

CDR3aa: CASRAAETYEQYF
v_gene: TRBV7-3
j_gene: TRBJ2-7

CDR3aa: CASSSLLQDRAREQFF
v_gene: TRBV6-2/TRBV6-3
j_gene: TRBJ2-1

CDR3aa: CATSDFQGEQFF
v_gene: TRBV24-1
j_gene: TRBJ2-1

CDR3aa: CASSNFPLRLAGDPGPRGETQYF
v_gene: TRBV21-1
j_gene: TRBJ2-5

CDR3aa: CASSLLTGAQETQYF
v_gene: TRBV11-3
j_gene: TRBJ2-5

CDR3aa: CASSLVGTGRDGYTF
v_gene: TRBV7-2
j_gene: TRBJ1-2

CDR3aa: CASSLTGGDYGYTF
v_gene: TRBV7-3
j_gene: TRBJ1-2

CDR3aa: CASSSATGNQPQHF
v_gene: TRBV28
j_gene: TRBJ1-5

CDR3aa: CASSQEVGGTHTDTQYF
v_gene: TRBV4-3
j_gene: TRBJ2-3

CDR3aa: CASSIFGPIPSDNEQFF
v_gene: TRBV3-1/TRBV3-2
j_gene: TRBJ2-1

CDR3aa: CASSQVGQGRKGYTF
v_gene: TRBV4-3
j_gene: TRBJ1-2

CDR3aa: CASSTTTDEQFF
v_gene: TRBV19
j_gene: TRBJ2-1